The 24 T cell receptor beta chains reported below all come from one sample, sequenced in a study of human T cells and chemical hapten exposure. TCRdb re-called the RACE reads with MiXCR, one entry per CDR3 protein. The repertoire holds 150,000 to 200,000 distinct CDR3 sequences, approximately 26% seen once, with 2.5% in the top ten. Time point of the sample: patch test 3, about 24 weeks after DPC sensitization. The treatment here: therapeutic diphenylcyclopropenone sensitization with weekly scalp DPC. The sample in question was whole blood, obtained in connection with sensitization to the hapten diphenylcyclopropenone (DPC). The receptor set was obtained from a woman in her thirties or forties with alopecia areata. Some clones in this sample may be carry-over from other donors' samples.

This clonotype was picked up many times. The chain combines TRBV29-1 with TRBJ2-7; possibly TRBD1 for D (6 bases). The CDR3 loop spans 13 amino acids. Trimming took off 3 bases at V and 2 bases at J, with 11 bases between the two ends. The germline CDR1 and CDR2 sequences are SQVTM and ANQGSEA. CDR3 amino acids: CSVEGANPYEQYF. The CDR3 DNA is TGCAGCGTTGAGGGGGCGAATCCCTACGAGCAGTACTTC.

The chain is built from TRBV4-2 and TRBJ1-1, with TRBD1 as a possible D gene (6 bases). V was cut by 4 bases and J by 4 bases, with 16 bases left in between. Germline CDR1 is LGHNA and CDR2 is YNFKEQ. The CDR3 consists of 15 residues. The CDR3 coding sequence is TGTGCCAGCAGCCCAGAATCAGGGGTAGGCACTGAAGCTTTCTTT. As protein: CASSPESGVGTEAFF.

This chain joins TRBV7-2 and TRBJ1-4, with D possibly TRBD1 on 5 matching bases. Germline loops: CDR1 SGHTA, CDR2 FQGNSA. There are 15 residues in the CDR3. V dropped 5 bases and J dropped 14 bases, with 24 bases sitting between them. The CDR3 nucleotides are TGTGCCAGCAGCCTCGGGACGGCTGAGCAACAAGAGCTGTTTTTT. Residues: CASSLGTAEQQELFF.

The chain uses TRBV6-5 and TRBJ1-1; D gene unclear. The germline V and J ends were trimmed by 2 bases and 11 bases, with 9 bases remaining between them. The length of the CDR3 is 11 residues. CDR1 is MNHEY and CDR2 is SVGAGI in the germline V gene. CDR3 sequence (DNA): TGTGCCAGCAGTTACGGAGGGCGTGCTTTCTTT. This gives the protein CASSYGGRAFF.

This clonotype was counted only a few times. This sequence joins TRBV2 and TRBJ1-5; TRBD1 is a possible D gene (5 bases). CDR1 is SNHLY and CDR2 is FYNNEI in the germline V gene. Trimming pared 7 bases from V and 2 bases from J, leaving 15 bases between. The CDR3 runs 15 residues. As DNA, the CDR3 is TGTGCCAGCACCGGGGACCCCGGACGCAATCAGCCCCAGCATTTT. It is translated as CASTGDPGRNQPQHF.

This clonotype was seen a few times. V gene TRBV20-1 combines with J gene TRBJ2-7; 10 positions match TRBD2. The ends lost 6 bases at V and 5 bases at J; junction bases unmatched: 13. This CDR3 region has 15 residues. From germline, CDR1 is DFQATT and CDR2 SNEGSKA (reference sequence). The CDR3 here is CSARISGRTSHEQYF. The CDR3 coding sequence is TGCAGTGCGAGAATTAGCGGGAGGACTTCCCACGAGCAGTACTTC.

This clonotype appeared many times. This chain connects TRBV7-2 to TRBJ1-2; D ambiguous. The CDR3 is made up of 14 amino acids. The ends were cut back, 5 bases at V and 4 bases at J, with 14 bases in the middle. Germline V gene lookup returns CDR1 SGHTA and CDR2 FQGNSA. The CDR3 bases are TGTGCCAGCAGCGACGGACCTTTACCCTATGGCTACACCTTC. This translates into CASSDGPLPYGYTF.

The J gene is TRBJ2-2, the V gene TRBV6-5; D gene uncertain. CDR1 and CDR2 from the germline V gene are MNHEY and SVGAGI. This CDR3 has 13 residues. Trimming removed 0 bases at V and 7 bases at J, with 6 bases between. CDR3 DNA: TGTGCCAGCAGTTACTCTGGGAACGGGGAGCTGTTTTTT. This codes for CASSYSGNGELFF.

The chain is built from TRBV6-5 and TRBJ2-7; maybe TRBD2 (7 bases). CDR1 and CDR2 from the germline V gene are MNHEY and SVGAGI. CDR3 length: 14 residues. With 6 bases removed from V and 2 bases from J, the gap between germline ends came to 14 bases. CDR3 loop: CASRRGGTTYEQYF. CDR3 sequence (DNA): TGTGCCAGCAGGAGAGGGGGGACTACCTACGAGCAGTACTTC.

This clonotype has just a few counts. The V call is TRBV20-1, the J call TRBJ2-3; D gene ambiguous. Germline V gives CDR1 DFQATT, CDR2 SNEGSKA (reference sequence). This CDR3 contains 10 residues. V lost 6 bases and J 8 bases, leaving 9 bases between the germline ends. CDR3 in DNA: TGCAGTGCCCCCACACTTACGCAGTATTTT. Translating gives CSAPTLTQYF.

This clonotype was detected only a few times. This sequence joins TRBV10-3 and TRBJ2-5, with a tentative D call TRBD1 (6 bases). The CDR3 is made up of 14 amino acids. Between the trimmed V and J ends, which lost 11 bases and 5 bases, there was a span of 21 bases. Germline-derived CDR1 and CDR2 are ENHRY and SYGVKD. CDR3 sequence (DNA): TGTGCCTCCGAGGACGGAGCTAGGGGGGAGACCCAGTACTTC. Amino acids: CASEDGARGETQYF.

This clonotype was seen more than once but under ten times. A read error may account for a junction end that differs from germline. The V and J genes are TRBV7-9 and TRBJ2-3; maybe TRBD2 (5 bases). The length of the CDR3 is 14 residues. The germline gives CDR1 SEHNR, CDR2 FQNEAQ (reference sequence). CDR3 in DNA: TGTGCCAGCAGCTATGCGGCTAGCAAAGATACGCAGTATTTT. This encodes CASSYAASKDTQYF.

The rearrangement links TRBV30 to TRBJ1-4; TRBD1 matches 7 bases. Trimming took 0 bases from V and 8 from J; bases not matched to a gene: 6. This CDR3 region has 14 residues. The germline V gene encodes CDR1 GTSNPN and CDR2 SVGIG (reference sequence). CDR3 coding DNA: TGTGCCTGGAGTGTCGGAGGGGGCCAGGAAAAACTGTTTTTT. Its protein is CAWSVGGGQEKLFF.

V and J are TRBV12-3 or TRBV12-4 and TRBJ1-1; no clear D gene. The CDR3 is made up of 13 amino acids. The germline V and J ends were trimmed by 2 bases and 0 bases, with 4 bases remaining between them. The CDR3 loop is CASSLIMNTEAFF. As DNA, the CDR3 is TGTGCCAGCAGTTTAATCATGAACACTGAAGCTTTCTTT.

This clonotype was seen a few times. This chain joins TRBV5-6 and TRBJ2-3, with D possibly matching TRBD2 (6 bases). In germline, CDR1 is SGHDT, CDR2 YYEEEE. The V and J ends lost 1 base and 0 bases respectively, with 9 bases between them. This CDR3 comprises 15 residues. The CDR3 here is CASSLLLASTDTQYF. In DNA, the CDR3 is TGTGCCAGCAGCTTGTTACTAGCAAGCACAGATACGCAGTATTTT.

This clonotype has a count of ten or more. The chain uses TRBV7-9 and TRBJ2-3, with 8 bases aligning to TRBD1. Germline V gene lookup returns CDR1 SEHNR and CDR2 FQNEAQ (reference sequence). V lost 8 bases and J lost 4; bases outside the gene matches: 11. CDR3 length: 15 residues. CDR3 DNA sequence: TGTGCCAGCTGCCAAGGACAGGGTCGGGCAGATACGCAGTATTTT. This sequence encodes CASCQGQGRADTQYF. Based on the CDR3 plus reference TRBV7-9 and TRBJ2-3, the full variable domain is DTGVSQNPRHKITKRGQNVTFRCDPISEHNRLYWYRQTLGQGPEFLTYFQNEAQLEKSRLLSDRFSAERPKGSFSTLEIQRTEQGDSAMYLCASCQGQGRADTQYFGPGTRLTVL.

V is TRBV20-1 and J is TRBJ1-6, with 9 positions matching TRBD1. This CDR3 is 15 amino acids long. With 6 bases clipped from V and 9 bases from J, the junction kept 12 bases outside the gene matches. Looked up from germline, CDR1 is DFQATT and CDR2 is SNEGSKA (reference sequence). The CDR3 is CSASTLGQGSSPLHF. The CDR3 DNA reads TGCAGTGCCTCCACACTCGGACAGGGGAGTTCACCCCTCCACTTT.

This clonotype was counted only a few times. The rearrangement uses TRBV4-3 and TRBJ1-6; D gene ambiguous. V lost 5 bases, J lost 9 bases, and 26 bases lay in between. The V gene's germline CDR1 is LGHNA and CDR2 YSLEER. There are 18 residues in the CDR3. The DNA for the CDR3 is TGCGCCAGCAGCTCGAGAAGCGCCCAGGCCAGGTCGGGTTCACCCCTCCACTTT. This gives the protein CASSSRSAQARSGSPLHF.

The chain has TRBV18 and TRBJ2-5; 7 nucleotides align to TRBD2. Germline V gene sequence: CDR1 KGHSH, CDR2 LQKENI. The length of the CDR3 is 14 residues. V dropped 2 bases and J dropped 5; count of bases not matched to a gene: 5. CDR3 residues: CASSPAGDIETQYF. Here the CDR3 DNA reads TGTGCCAGCTCACCAGCGGGAGATATTGAGACCCAGTACTTC.

This clonotype has more than one count but fewer than ten. At one end the junction does not follow the germline gene, possibly because of a read error. The rearrangement joins TRBV6-1 to TRBJ2-5; 7 nucleotides agree with TRBD2. This CDR3 has 14 amino acids. The germline gives CDR1 MNHNS, CDR2 SASEGT. CDR3 sequence (DNA): TGTGCCAGCAGTAAAGCGGGGAACCAAGAGACCCAGTACTTC. It translates to CASSKAGNQETQYF.

This clonotype was seen a few times. This chain uses TRBV7-2 with TRBJ1-2, with D tentatively TRBD1 (5 bases). V was trimmed by 5 bases and J by 5 bases, leaving 21 bases between them. This CDR3 comprises 16 residues. Germline V gene data show CDR1 as SGHTA and CDR2 as FQGNSA. The CDR3 nucleotides read TGTGCCAGCAGCCCTACCCGGGACTCCTGGATATATGGCTACACCTTC. Amino acids: CASSPTRDSWIYGYTF.

This clonotype was counted between two and nine times. The gene calls are TRBV6-1 and TRBJ2-5, with 9 bases fitting TRBD2. CDR3 length: 14 amino acids. CDR1 is MNHNS, CDR2 SASEGT, per germline. The J segment lost 5 bases and the V segment lost 5 bases, leaving 6 bases of the junction unmatched. CDR3 sequence reads: CASSTASGVETQYF. CDR3 bases: TGTGCCAGCAGTACCGCTAGCGGGGTGGAGACCCAGTACTTC.

The chain has TRBV2 and TRBJ2-3, with 8 bases matching TRBD1. CDR3 length: 16 residues. Germline CDR1 is SNHLY and CDR2 is FYNNEI. V lost 0 bases, J lost 3 bases, and 5 bases stayed unmatched. The DNA of the CDR3 is TGTGCCAGCAGTGAAGCCGGACAGGGTAGGACAGATACGCAGTATTTT. Translated, it gives CASSEAGQGRTDTQYF.

The chain uses TRBV6-2 or TRBV6-3 and TRBJ2-7; D may be TRBD2 (6 bases). V lost 5 bases to trimming and J lost 3 bases, with 20 bases between them. The CDR3 is 16 amino acids. Germline V gives CDR1 MNHEY, CDR2 SVGEGT. CDR3 region: CASSPIPGVWFYEQYF. CDR3 in DNA: TGTGCCAGCAGTCCAATCCCGGGGGTTTGGTTCTACGAGCAGTACTTC.